Listed here are 18 T cell receptor beta chains from one sample, sequenced in a study of shared clonotypes between healthy human individuals. Libraries were prepared by immunoSEQ multiplex PCR; TCRdb keeps only in-frame clonotypes and omits some of them. This sample yields about 110,000 clones, of which around 65% are seen a single time; approximately 25% belongs to the top ten. Sequences were obtained from memory CD8+ T cells sorted from blood. Subset described: CD45RO+ cells pooled with CCR7-negative TemRA cells. Receptors were obtained from a woman younger than 45 in good health.

The chain has TRBV4-1 and TRBJ2-6; D not certain. CDR3 length: 16 amino acids. Germline V gene lookup returns CDR1 MGHRA and CDR2 YSYEKL. Trimming pared 7 bases from V and 2 bases from J, leaving 15 bases between. CDR3 bases: TGCGCCAGCACCCGGGTAGTGGTCGCTGGGGCCAACGTCCTGACTTTC. It codes for CASTRVVVAGANVLTF.

V is TRBV14 and J is TRBJ1-3; D may be TRBD1 (5 bases). V lost 7 bases and J 4 bases, leaving 14 bases between the germline ends. The CDR3 runs to 14 residues. Germline V CDR1 and CDR2: SGHDN, FVKESK. CDR3 coding DNA: TGTGCCAGCAACCTGGGGGGTTCGGGAAACACCATATATTTT. The encoded protein is CASNLGGSGNTIYF.

This clone has a handful of counts. Other DNA sequences in the sample encode the same CDR3. CDR3 in amino acids: CASSVGGGSDEQYF. CDR3 bases: TGTGCCAGCAGCGTAGGTGGAGGCAGCGACGAGCAGTACTTC. The chain has TRBV9 and TRBJ2-7; possibly TRBD2 for D (5 bases). Germline loops: CDR1 SGDLS, CDR2 YYNGEE. The CDR3 spans 14 residues. V was clipped by 0 bases and J by 5 bases, with 12 bases between them.

The rearrangement joins TRBV19 to TRBJ1-5; D not resolved. Trimming shortened V by 5 bases and J by 7 bases, and 12 bases separated the two germline ends. Germline lookup yields CDR1 LNHDA and CDR2 SQIVND (reference sequence). The CDR3 contains 13 residues. The DNA of the CDR3 is TGTGCCAGTAGTTTGTTGGCACAGCAGCCCCAGCATTTT. Its protein is CASSLLAQQPQHF.

The J gene is TRBJ2-7, the V gene TRBV5-1, with 10 bases aligning to TRBD2. This CDR3 contains 17 residues. Trimming took 2 bases from V and 4 from J; bases not matched to a gene: 12. Germline CDR1 SGHRS, CDR2 YFSETQ. CDR3 DNA: TGCGCCAGCAGCTTTTGGCCATTAGCGGGAGGTTGGTACGAGCAGTACTTC. Translating gives CASSFWPLAGGWYEQYF.

This chain joins TRBV7-2 and TRBJ1-5, with D perhaps TRBD1 (5 bases). The germline V and J ends were trimmed by 3 bases and 6 bases, with 15 bases remaining between them. Germline lookup yields CDR1 SGHTA and CDR2 FQGNSA. This CDR3 has 15 amino acids. CDR3 DNA sequence: TGTGCCAGCAGCTTTGGTCAGGGAGTTTCTCAGCCCCAGCATTTT. This codes for CASSFGQGVSQPQHF.

The chain couples TRBV21-1 to TRBJ2-1; the D call of TRBD2 is as the table states it, not checked on the DNA. TRBV21-1 is designated a pseudogene. The CDR3 has 18 residues. Written as DNA, the CDR3 is TGTGCCAGCAGCGGACGGCCCTCGGGGGGCTGTTGTTACAATGAGCAGTTCTTC. This sequence encodes CASSGRPSGGCCYNEQFF.

This clone was found a few times. The genes are TRBV27 and TRBJ2-7, with D perhaps matching TRBD2 (6 bases). Germline lookup yields CDR1 MNHEY and CDR2 SMNVEV (reference sequence). V was pared by 2 bases and J by 3 bases, with 14 bases between. This CDR3 is 15 amino acids long. DNA of the CDR3: TGTGCCAGCAGTTTAGATTCCGGGAGCATCTACGAGCAGTACTTC. This codes for CASSLDSGSIYEQYF.

This clone was detected only a few times. V gene TRBV5-4 combines with J gene TRBJ2-2; possibly TRBD2 for D (5 bases). Germline CDR1 and CDR2: SGHNT and YYREEE (reference sequence). Trimming cost V 2 bases and J 9 bases, with 14 bases left between them. This CDR3 has 14 amino acids. The CDR3 reads CASSLSERRRELFF. CDR3 nucleotide sequence: TGTGCCAGCAGCTTATCGGAGCGGCGCCGGGAGCTGTTTTTT.

The chain combines TRBV4-1 with TRBJ2-1; 8 bases map to TRBD2. CDR1 is MGHRA, CDR2 YSYEKL, per germline. This CDR3 contains 16 residues. Losses at the gene ends were 1 base for V and 5 bases for J; bases not matched to a gene: 7. The CDR3 sequence: CASSQATGTRNNEQFF. CDR3 in DNA: TGCGCCAGCAGCCAAGCCACCGGGACTAGGAACAATGAGCAGTTCTTC.

The chain combines TRBV11-3 with TRBJ2-7; 11 bases line up with TRBD2. The junction had 5 bases not matched to a gene; V was cut back by 3 bases and J by 7 bases. The CDR3 has 14 residues. CDR1 and CDR2 from the germline V gene are SGHNT and YENEEA. CDR3 nucleotides: TGTGCCAGCAGCTTTGCTAGCGGGAGGTTTGAGCAGTACTTC. Amino acids: CASSFASGRFEQYF.

In this sample, this clone turned up once. The V gene is TRBV6-1, the J gene TRBJ2-7; no reliable D call. The CDR3 has 16 amino acids. The V and J ends lost 2 bases and 3 bases respectively, with 17 bases between them. From germline, CDR1 is MNHNS and CDR2 SASEGT. CDR3 amino acids: CASSEPHSMYGYEQYF. The DNA of the CDR3 is TGTGCCAGCAGTGAACCACACTCTATGTACGGCTACGAGCAGTACTTC.

This clone has a count of ten or more. J is TRBJ2-1 and V is TRBV29-1; D not resolved. Germline loops: CDR1 SQVTM, CDR2 ANQGSEA. V was trimmed by 6 bases and J by 0 bases, leaving 12 bases between them. The CDR3 contains 14 residues. The CDR3 DNA reads as TGCAGCGTCCGTCCAAGTATCTCCTACAATGAGCAGTTCTTC. Its translation: CSVRPSISYNEQFF.

On this clone itself: The same CDR3 also results from other DNA sequences found in this sample. V gene TRBV28 combines with J gene TRBJ2-2, with D perhaps matching TRBD1 (6 bases). V dropped 6 bases and J dropped 0 bases, with 8 bases sitting between them. The CDR3 totals 14 residues. The germline gives CDR1 MDHEN, CDR2 SYDVKM. The CDR3 sequence is CASRRDTNTGELFF. CDR3 DNA: TGTGCCAGCAGGAGGGACACGAACACCGGGGAGCTGTTTTTT.

This clone was seen a few times. V usage is TRBV6-1 and J usage is TRBJ2-6; D uncertain. This CDR3 region has 15 residues. Germline CDR1 MNHNS, CDR2 SASEGT. The V gene lost 2 bases and the J gene lost 0 bases, with 5 bases spanning the gap. CDR3 in amino acids: CASSERGSGANVLTF. In DNA, the CDR3 is TGTGCCAGCAGTGAAAGAGGCTCTGGGGCCAACGTCCTGACTTTC.

The rearrangement joins TRBV7-8 to TRBJ1-1, with unresolved D. The CDR3 contains 15 residues. Trimming pared 2 bases from V and 0 bases from J, leaving 10 bases between. The V gene's germline CDR1 is SGHVS and CDR2 FQNEAQ. CDR3 in DNA: TGTGCCAGCAGCTTATCCGTCTCTCTGAACACTGAAGCTTTCTTT. Translation gives CASSLSVSLNTEAFF.

The V call is TRBV27, the J call TRBJ1-5; D is unclear. The CDR3 extends over 12 amino acids. Germline V lookup: CDR1 MNHEY, CDR2 SMNVEV (reference sequence). Trimming left V 7 bases short and J 0 bases short, with 4 bases between. This chain's CDR3 is CASNRSNQPQHF. Here the CDR3 DNA reads TGTGCCAGCAACCGTAGCAATCAGCCCCAGCATTTT.

The table lists this clone with a few counts. The rearrangement links TRBV5-1 to TRBJ2-7; D is uncertain. Germline CDR1 and CDR2: SGHRS and YFSETQ. Trimming removed 3 bases from V and 5 bases from J, with 15 bases in between. The CDR3 length is 14 residues. CDR3 protein: CASSSDSAEHEQYF. The CDR3 DNA sequence: TGCGCCAGCAGCTCGGATTCTGCGGAACACGAGCAGTACTTC.